These 7 T cell receptor beta chains were all obtained from the same sample, sequenced in a study of spatial heterogeneity in lung cancer. Time point: blood at routine non-recurrence follow-up after resection. Material for sequencing was whole RNA from tumor, nontumor lung or frozen PBMC, left unsorted. TCRdb re-called the 5' RACE reads with MiXCR, one entry per CDR3 protein. In the table there are approximately 50,000 distinct CDR3 sequences, about 7.4% of which are singletons. The starting material was PBMCs, obtained at follow-up. The receptors come from a female donor with early-stage non-small cell lung cancer.

This chain joins TRBV3-1 and TRBJ2-6; D remains ambiguous. This CDR3 comprises 15 residues. Germline V gene sequence: CDR1 LGHDT, CDR2 YNNKEL (reference sequence). Between the trimmed V and J ends, which lost 1 base and 2 bases, there was a span of 6 bases. The CDR3, as DNA: TGTGCCAGCAGCCAAGGATTAGCTGGGGCCAACGTCCTGACTTTC. As protein: CASSQGLAGANVLTF.

The gene calls are TRBV6-5 and TRBJ1-2; TRBD1 is a possible D gene (5 bases). The V and J ends lost 6 bases and 2 bases respectively, with 13 bases between them. This CDR3 has 14 amino acids. From germline, CDR1 is MNHEY and CDR2 SVGAGI. CDR3: CASREAGINYGYTF. The CDR3 nucleotides read TGTGCCAGCAGAGAAGCAGGGATCAACTATGGCTACACCTTC.

The table lists this clonotype with many counts. The chain recombines TRBV5-1 with TRBJ2-2; D not certain. The length of the CDR3 is 16 residues. V dropped 1 base and J dropped 2 bases, with 12 bases sitting between them. Germline CDR1 and CDR2: SGHRS and YFSETQ. CDR3 coding DNA: TGCGCCAGCAGCTTGCACGGCCCCTACAACACCGGGGAGCTGTTTTTT. Its protein product is CASSLHGPYNTGELFF.

V is TRBV3-1 and J is TRBJ2-3, with D possibly matching TRBD2 (5 bases). Germline V gene data show CDR1 as LGHDT and CDR2 as YNNKEL (reference sequence). The CDR3 has 12 amino acids. The ends were cut back, 1 base at V and 10 bases at J, with 9 bases in the middle. CDR3 sequence reads: CASSQAGVSQYF. The DNA of the CDR3 is TGTGCCAGCAGCCAAGCCGGGGTATCGCAGTATTTT.

This clonotype was counted many times. This chain links TRBV2 with TRBJ1-2; D might be TRBD1 (6 bases). The CDR3 contains 15 residues. With 2 bases removed from V and 7 bases from J, the gap between germline ends came to 17 bases. The germline V gene encodes CDR1 SNHLY and CDR2 FYNNEI. CDR3 coding DNA: TGTGCCAGCAGTGAACCCGGGACAAGGAGGGGTGGCTACACCTTC. It codes for CASSEPGTRRGGYTF.

This sequence joins TRBV6-5 and TRBJ1-2; perhaps TRBD1 as D (6 bases). V dropped 6 bases and J dropped 4 bases, with 9 bases sitting between them. The CDR3 extends over 12 amino acids. From germline, CDR1 is MNHEY and CDR2 SVGAGI. The CDR3 coding sequence is TGTGCCAGCAGGGACAGTCTCTATGGCTACACCTTC. It encodes CASRDSLYGYTF.

The chain uses TRBV7-9 and TRBJ1-5; no definite D call. Trimming left V 4 bases short and J 4 bases short, with 14 bases between. Germline-derived CDR1 and CDR2 are SEHNR and FQNEAQ (reference sequence). This CDR3 contains 15 residues. The DNA for the CDR3 is TGTGCCAGCAGCTACACCGGACCAGGAAATCAGCCCCAGCATTTT. Its translation is CASSYTGPGNQPQHF.